These 22 T cell receptor beta chains were all obtained from the same sample, sequenced in a study of shared clonotypes between healthy human individuals. Selected positively for CCR7 and CD45RO-negative, naive CD8 cells excluded terminally differentiated effector memory CD45RA+ cells. Only in-frame clones appear in the TCRdb table, and some are missing; sequencing was by immunoSEQ multiplex PCR. The table shows hundreds of thousands of clones, with roughly 96% occurring only once. Input material: naive CD8+ T cells sorted from blood. The receptor source for this set is a woman aged 25 to 39 in good health.

The chain links TRBV29-1 to TRBJ2-1; 8 bases align to TRBD2. This CDR3 is 15 amino acids long. The V and J ends lost 3 bases and 2 bases, in that order; junction bases with no gene match: 6. Germline V CDR1 and CDR2: SQVTM, ANQGSEA. The CDR3, as DNA: TGCAGCGTTGATGACGGGAGGGCGCCCTACAATGAGCAGTTCTTC. Residues: CSVDDGRAPYNEQFF.

This chain uses TRBV23-1 with TRBJ1-2, with unresolved D. TRBV23-1 is classed as an ORF, of uncertain function. This CDR3 comprises 16 residues. Trimming cost V 0 bases and J 0 bases, with 11 bases left between them. The CDR3 sequence is CASSQSEGKANYGYTF. The CDR3 DNA sequence: TGCGCCAGCAGTCAATCGGAGGGAAAGGCTAACTATGGCTACACCTTC.

CDR3 coding DNA: TGTGCCAGCAGCCAAGAGGGACTAGCGGGAGAAATCGGTGAGCAGTTCTTC. This gives the protein CASSQEGLAGEIGEQFF. This chain joins TRBV4-2 and TRBJ2-1; the match to TRBD2 covers 14 bases. CDR1 is LGHNA, CDR2 YNFKEQ, per germline. The CDR3 runs to 17 residues. Trimming cost V 0 bases and J 9 bases; bases outside gene matches: 7.

The chain has TRBV19 and TRBJ1-5; unclear D gene. CDR3 size: 12 residues. Germline V gene data show CDR1 as LNHDA and CDR2 as SQIVND (reference sequence). V dropped 6 bases and J dropped 5 bases, with 8 bases sitting between them. CDR3 in DNA: TGTGCCAGTAGCCAAGGCTATCAGCCCCAGCATTTT. It specifies CASSQGYQPQHF.

The rearrangement links TRBV27 to TRBJ2-5; 10 bases are a match to TRBD2. Germline assignment: CDR1 MNHEY and CDR2 SMNVEV (reference sequence). V lost 5 bases, J lost 3 bases, and 6 bases stayed unmatched. The CDR3 totals 15 residues. CDR3 bases: TGTGCCAGCAGTAACCTTGGACTAGCGGAAGAGACCCAGTACTTC. Translating gives CASSNLGLAEETQYF.

This chain joins TRBV10-3 and TRBJ1-5, with D maybe TRBD1 (5 bases). V was trimmed by 1 base and J by 4 bases, leaving 11 bases between them. Germline V lookup: CDR1 ENHRY, CDR2 SYGVKD. The CDR3 is 15 residues long. DNA of the CDR3: TGTGCCATCAGTGAGTTGGCAGGGTGGAATCAGCCCCAGCATTTT. This encodes CAISELAGWNQPQHF.

This sequence joins TRBV28 and TRBJ2-5; D may be TRBD2 (6 bases). Per the germline V gene, CDR1 is MDHEN and CDR2 is SYDVKM. The CDR3 totals 14 residues. V was shortened by 4 bases and J by 5 bases, with 14 bases between the two germline ends. CDR3 nucleotide sequence: TGTGCCAGCAGTTCGACCGGGACTGTGGAGACCCAGTACTTC. It yields the protein CASSSTGTVETQYF.

With respect to this clone: Other nucleotide sequences in the sample specify the same CDR3. This chain joins TRBV11-2 and TRBJ2-1, with D perhaps TRBD1 or TRBD2 (5 bases each). The CDR3 spans 11 residues. Trimming cost V 6 bases and J 9 bases, with 9 bases left between them. From germline, CDR1 is SGHAT and CDR2 FQNNGV. DNA of the CDR3: TGTGCCAGCAGTCCTGGGGGTGAGCAGTTCTTC. It yields the protein CASSPGGEQFF.

This clone was observed once. This chain links TRBV27 with TRBJ2-5; TRBD1 aligns across 7 bases. With the DNA end fitting TRBJ2-7 better, the J assignment may be wrong. Germline CDR1 MNHEY, CDR2 SMNVEV (reference sequence). There are 12 residues in the CDR3. Written as DNA, the CDR3 is TGTGCCAGCGGGGACAGCTCCTACGAGCAGTACTTC. Its protein is CASGDSSYEQYF.

This chain links TRBV19 with TRBJ2-7, with 7 bases identical to TRBD1. The CDR3 sequence is 14 residues long. From germline, CDR1 is LNHDA and CDR2 SQIVND (reference sequence). Trimming cost V 5 bases and J 6 bases; bases outside gene matches: 10. The CDR3 DNA is TGTGCCAGTAGTCCGGGACAGATTGGGGGCGAGCAGTACTTC. Amino acid sequence: CASSPGQIGGEQYF.

The CDR3 protein is CASSLEGAYEQYF. The CDR3 DNA is TGTGCCAGCAGTTTAGAGGGAGCCTACGAGCAGTACTTC. This chain joins TRBV28 and TRBJ2-7; D is perhaps TRBD2 (5 bases). Between the trimmed V and J ends, which lost 2 bases and 2 bases, there was a span of 7 bases. Germline CDR1 reads MDHEN; CDR2 reads SYDVKM. The CDR3 is 13 residues long.

As regards this clone: The same CDR3 arises from other DNA sequences in this sample as well. The chain recombines TRBV2 with TRBJ2-7; 9 positions agree with TRBD1. V lost 6 bases, J lost 2 bases, and 2 bases stayed unmatched. CDR3 length: 13 amino acids. CDR1 SNHLY and CDR2 FYNNEI come from the germline V gene. The CDR3 reads CASRDRGPYEQYF. CDR3 DNA: TGTGCCAGCAGGGACAGGGGCCCCTACGAGCAGTACTTC.

This clone showed up just a few times. The V call is TRBV28, the J call TRBJ2-2; no firm D call. Looked up from germline, CDR1 is MDHEN and CDR2 is SYDVKM. The CDR3 length is 11 residues. V lost 7 bases, J lost 7 bases, and 7 bases lay in between. The CDR3 region is CASTSGGELFF. CDR3 sequence (DNA): TGTGCCAGCACGTCGGGCGGGGAGCTGTTTTTT.

This chain links TRBV27 with TRBJ2-1; TRBD1 matches 8 bases. With V trimmed by 2 bases and J by 9 bases, 9 bases remained unmatched. This CDR3 contains 15 residues. The germline CDR1 and CDR2 sequences are MNHEY and SMNVEV (reference sequence). The CDR3 DNA sequence: TGTGCCAGCAGTTTAGTCGGGACAGGCTTAGGTGAGCAGTTCTTC. This translates into CASSLVGTGLGEQFF.

This chain uses TRBV27 with TRBJ2-6, with D unclear. CDR3 length equals 13 residues. The germline V gene has CDR1 MNHEY and CDR2 SMNVEV (reference sequence). Trimming removed 4 bases from V and 4 bases from J, with 5 bases in between. DNA for the CDR3: TGTGCCAGCAGTTCCTTGGGGGCCAACGTCCTGACTTTC. Amino acids: CASSSLGANVLTF.

The V and J genes are TRBV2 and TRBJ1-2, with 9 bases that match TRBD1. This CDR3 is 13 amino acids long. CDR1 and CDR2 (germline): SNHLY, FYNNEI. V gave up 4 bases and J gave up 8 bases; unmatched junction bases: 5. The CDR3 DNA is TGTGCCAGCAGTGCGGACAGGGGTGGCGGCTACACCTTC. The encoded protein is CASSADRGGGYTF.

The CDR3 coding sequence is TGTGCCAGCAGCGAGGACAGCGGGAGTTTCCGGGAGCAGTTCTTC. It encodes CASSEDSGSFREQFF. The rearrangement joins TRBV9 to TRBJ2-1; the match to TRBD2 covers 8 bases. The CDR3 sequence is 15 residues long. V gave up 3 bases and J gave up 10 bases; unmatched junction bases: 12. Germline loops: CDR1 SGDLS, CDR2 YYNGEE.

The chain joins TRBV2 to TRBJ2-5, with D tentatively TRBD1 (5 bases). The DNA matches TRBJ2-7 better at its end, which makes the J call doubtful. CDR1 and CDR2 (germline): SNHLY, FYNNEI. The CDR3 has 13 amino acids. The CDR3 sequence: CASRHGRDYEQYF. CDR3 DNA: TGTGCCAGCAGACATGGCAGGGACTACGAGCAGTACTTC.

The CDR3 bases are TGTGCCAGCAGCCAAGAGGAGGGAGGCGTAGGGAACTACGAGCAGTACTTC. Its translation: CASSQEEGGVGNYEQYF. The J gene is TRBJ2-7, the V gene TRBV4-2, with D maybe TRBD2 (6 bases). Germline V gene lookup returns CDR1 LGHNA and CDR2 YNFKEQ. There are 17 residues in the CDR3. The V and J ends lost 0 bases and 3 bases respectively, with 18 bases between them.

V gene TRBV2 combines with J gene TRBJ1-4, with a weak D call TRBD1 (6 bases). This CDR3 contains 15 residues. CDR1 and CDR2 (germline): SNHLY, FYNNEI. V shed 1 base and J shed 5 bases, with 11 bases lying between them. The CDR3 reads CASSEGGHGNEKLFF. The CDR3 region has the DNA TGTGCCAGCAGTGAAGGGGGACACGGAAATGAAAAACTGTTTTTT. Full variable domain (missing parts from reference TRBV2 and TRBJ1-4): EPEVTQTPSHQVTQMGQEVILRCVPISNHLYFYWYRQILGQKVEFLVSFYNNEISEKSEIFDDQFSVERPDGSNFTLKIRSTKLEDSAMYFCASSEGGHGNEKLFFGSGTQLSVL.

The chain is built from TRBV27 and TRBJ2-5; D is ambiguous. V was pared by 0 bases and J by 11 bases, with 13 bases between. The CDR3 sequence is 13 residues long. Germline V gene sequence: CDR1 MNHEY, CDR2 SMNVEV (reference sequence). CDR3 DNA sequence: TGTGCCAGCAGTTTATCCCCAATCCAAAAGCAGTACTTC. Residues: CASSLSPIQKQYF.

The chain uses TRBV21-1 and TRBJ1-2. TRBV21-1 is described as a pseudogene. This CDR3 comprises 11 residues. Here the CDR3 DNA reads TGTGCCAGCAGAAAGACCTATGGCTACACCTTC. Amino acids: CASRKTYGYTF.